This record looks at one T cell receptor (beta chain) sequence and its context. Genes and germline come from the mouse. The sequence runs out 1 residue before the end of the CDR3; the remainder is reconstructed from the germline J gene. Germline V CDR1 and CDR2: SGHND, FRSKSL. The CDR3 loop spans 15 amino acids. J gave up 6 bases and V 0 bases, and 4 bases lay outside the gene matches. This sample was included in a study of tissue T cells after allogeneic stem cell transplantation. The method was immunoSEQ multiplex PCR; TCRdb's version includes in-frame clones alone and lacks a portion of them. The sample contains around 6,000 clones, 46% of which appear only once. Time point specified: mouse harvest day 7 after allogeneic transplant. The graft held 10^6 splenic CD5+ T cells and 10^7 T-cell-depleted bone marrow cells. B6 (H2b) cells into BALB/c (H2d) mice; tissues taken at day 7 or 14.

This receptor was taken from a female BALB/c mouse given C57BL/6 T cells with graft-versus-host disease after an allogeneic hematopoietic cell transplant. The chain recombines TRBV15 with TRBJ2-1, with 8 bases fitting TRBD1. Sequencing input: skin. CDR3 sequence reads: CASSLAWTGFAEQFF. The covered CDR3 bases are TGTGCCAGCAGTTTAGCTTGGACAGGGTTTGCTGAGCAGTTC.